A single sample is the source of the 2 T cell receptor beta chains below, sequenced in a study of T cell changes during pregnancy in multiple sclerosis. This table comes from immunoSEQ multiplex PCR, and its TCRdb copy is limited to in-frame clones, with some not included. The sample gives some 81,000 clones, roughly 90% of which show up once; 1.5% to 2% is in the top ten. The material sequenced was peripheral blood, taken before pregnancy. All receptors derive from a female donor with multiple sclerosis, enrolled in a pregnancy study.

The chain employs TRBV4-1 and TRBJ2-1, with 10 bases aligning to TRBD2. V trimming: 1 base; J trimming: 3 bases; junction bases outside the gene matches: 3. CDR1 is MGHRA, CDR2 YSYEKL, per germline. The length of the CDR3 is 16 residues. The CDR3 reads CASSQGLAGGYNEQFF. CDR3 nucleotide sequence: TGCGCCAGCAGCCAAGGTTTAGCGGGGGGCTACAATGAGCAGTTCTTC.

The rearrangement links TRBV5-1 to TRBJ2-3; 12 nucleotides match TRBD2. The trim removed 4 bases at V and 1 base at J, leaving 4 bases unmatched. CDR1 and CDR2 from the germline V gene are SGHRS and YFSETQ. CDR3 size: 16 residues. The DNA for the CDR3 is TGCGCCAGCAGCCTCAGACTAGCGGGGGGCACAGATACGCAGTATTTT. This sequence encodes CASSLRLAGGTDTQYF.